This T cell receptor beta chain was captured in a study of graft-versus-host responses after intestinal transplantation. Study-wide context: Isolated intestinal, liver-intestinal, or multivisceral transplants were what recipients had.

Assay used: immunoSEQ multiplex PCR; TCRdb lists only in-frame clones, some missing. The sample lists some 90,000 clones; roughly 90% were seen once. V was pared by 6 bases and J by 6 bases, with 9 bases between. CDR1 and CDR2 from the germline V gene are KGHSH and LQKENI. The CDR3 has 12 amino acids. A remark on this clone: The target antigen is unknown.

Overall study findings and caveats: Marrow from the recipient contained GvH clones, some of which had appeared first in ileum or blood. Subjects displaying graft-donor T cell macrochimerism possessed elevated graft-versus-host to host-versus-graft clonal ratios inside allografts.

The chain employs TRBV18 and TRBJ2-1; D gene ambiguous. The sequence was obtained from a human donor who received an intestinal transplant. The input for sequencing was unstimulated CD4+ T cells sorted from spleen or lymph node cells, taken before intestinal transplant. The CDR3 coding sequence is TGTGCCAGCTCTCCTCTCGGCAATGAGCAGTTCTTC. Protein sequence: CASSPLGNEQFF. Full variable domain (outside the CDR3, taken from reference TRBV18 and TRBJ2-1): NAGVMQNPRHLVRRRGQEARLRCSPMKGHSHVYWYRQLPEEGLKFMVYLQKENIIDESGMPKERFSAEFPKEGPSILRIQQVVRGDSAAYFCASSPLGNEQFFGPGTRLTVL.